One and the same sample provided the 11 T cell receptor beta chains below, sequenced in a study of monozygotic twins with inflammatory bowel disease. TCRdb reprocessed the 5' RACE reads and reports one entry per CDR3 protein, with no DNA. With roughly 320,000 distinct CDR3 sequences in the sample, the ten largest clones hold 5.6%. The sample taken for sequencing was blood. These receptors all stem from a human donor with ulcerative colitis or Crohn's disease, or a healthy co-twin of an affected twin (not recorded which).

The chain uses TRBV7-8 and TRBJ2-2; TCRdb's D call, TRBD2, is unchecked because there is no DNA. Germline V gives CDR1 SGHVS, CDR2 FQNEAQ. The CDR3 totals 17 residues. The CDR3 protein is CASSLAQRGRNTGELFF.

The V call is TRBV5-1, the J call TRBJ2-1; the TCRdb D gene call, TRBD2, has no DNA to confirm it. The V gene's germline CDR1 is SGHRS and CDR2 YFSETQ. This CDR3 region has 16 residues. This CDR3 is CASRPLAGGLINEQFF. The entire variable domain, with the rest obtained from reference TRBV5-1 and TRBJ2-1, is as follows: KAGVTQTPRYLIKTRGQQVTLSCSPISGHRSVSWYQQTPGQGLQFLFEYFSETQRNKGNFPGRFSGRQFSNSRSEMNVSTLELGDSALYLCASRPLAGGLINEQFFGPGTRLTVL.

The gene calls are TRBV5-1 and TRBJ2-1; TCRdb's D gene call, TRBD2, goes unchecked for lack of DNA. Germline V gene data show CDR1 as SGHRS and CDR2 as YFSETQ. The CDR3 covers 12 residues. The CDR3 sequence is CASSAGYNEQFF.

This chain connects TRBV2 to TRBJ1-6; the D gene TCRdb calls, TRBD1, cannot be checked with no DNA. CDR1 is SNHLY, CDR2 FYNNEI, per germline. The CDR3 runs 13 residues. CDR3 region: CASIADINSPLHF.

The CDR3 spells CASSRRARDYLSEQYF. The chain joins TRBV4-3 to TRBJ2-7; the TRBD2 assignment by TCRdb is unverifiable without DNA. The CDR3 contains 16 residues. Per germline, CDR1 LGHNA and CDR2 YSLEER.

The CDR3 sequence is CSVGSAGVADTQYF. The chain has TRBV20-1 and TRBJ2-3; with no DNA, the TCRdb D assignment of TRBD1 cannot be verified. In germline, CDR1 is DFQATT, CDR2 SNEGSKA (reference sequence). This CDR3 region has 14 residues.

V and J are TRBV28 and TRBJ2-5; there is no DNA to check the TCRdb D call of TRBD2. Germline CDR1 and CDR2: MDHEN and SYDVKM. The CDR3 covers 15 residues. Here the CDR3 reads CASKVAGGSQETQYF.

This rearrangement joins TRBV24-1 to TRBJ1-1; TCRdb picks TRBD1, but there is no DNA to check that call. CDR1 KGHDR and CDR2 SFDVKD come from the germline V gene. The CDR3 totals 15 residues. The CDR3 protein is CATSDNGGIYAEAFF.

V is TRBV6-5 and J is TRBJ1-5. CDR1 is MNHEY, CDR2 SVGAGI, per germline. CDR3 length equals 15 residues. The CDR3 reads CASSYSSSFRQPQHF.

The V call is TRBV4-2, the J call TRBJ2-3; TCRdb gives TRBD2 as the D gene, but with no DNA this cannot be confirmed. Germline assignment: CDR1 LGHNA and CDR2 YNFKEQ. The CDR3 loop spans 14 amino acids. The CDR3: CASSPSGISDTQYF.

This sequence joins TRBV4-2 and TRBJ2-7; TCRdb designates TRBD2, a call that cannot be tested without DNA. Germline loops: CDR1 LGHNA, CDR2 YNFKEQ. The length of the CDR3 is 13 residues. The CDR3 reads CASSQPERYEQYF.